This T cell receptor (beta chain) was recovered during a study of blood T cell repertoires in COVID-19 (dated by TCRdb to the early 2020s). For the study in its entirety: The collaborator samples originated in the United States, Italy and Spain and spanned the acute and convalescent phases of COVID-19. The material from the prospective study consisted of cDNA or gDNA derived from T cells, B-cell-depleted T cells, or PBMCs. Subjects who had been exposed to COVID-19, were actively infected with it, or had recovered from it provided the deeply sampled blood TCRbeta repertoires that made up the dataset. A freely available public database, intended as a resource for researchers studying the immune response to SARS-CoV-2, is where the repertoires were released. Samples were obtained from the ongoing ImmuneRACE study (first 160 participants) and from 1,000 to 1,500 subjects provided by 6 global collaborators. The sample metadata nearly always contained a de-identified subject ID, COVID-19 status, age in years and sex. Where HLA class I and class II types were available, the types were taken from metadata supplied by the sample provider, not from assay-based typing. The paper as a whole reports these results and caveats: How much clinical and demographic metadata was included differed by source and by participant, and the metadata was provided uncurated.

The collaborating institutions used their own protocols to collect whole blood in K2EDTA tubes. For TCRbeta analysis, collaborators shipped samples as frozen whole blood, isolated PBMCs, or DNA extracted from either of those sample types. TCRbeta CDR3 regions were amplified from genomic DNA using the immunoSEQ Assay, a bias-controlled multiplex PCR. Per the original workflow: The number of nucleated cells in each sample was estimated from the amplification of reference gene primers within the assay. To quantify the absolute abundance of each unique TCRbeta CDR3 rearrangement, sequence reads were collapsed and filtered. For each sample, productive Simpson clonality was calculated by taking the square root of Simpson's diversity index across productive rearrangements. TCRdb retrieved this table from immuneACCESS and kept in-frame rearrangements only. Not all clones are present; in checked studies, unresolved V genes account for under half, and no reason is known for the remainder. The V and J calls and clone size come from that table; D and trimming were worked out from the DNA. The sample table lists around 100,000 clones, under 90% of them with a count of one. Over 10% of the sample goes to the ten largest clones.

As concerns this clone: The antigen this receptor binds is unknown. The sample holds no much larger clone one base away, and base qualities are not on file.

The sequence was obtained from a human donor in a cohort sampled during active or convalescent COVID-19. Sequenced sample: peripheral blood.

The DNA is TGCGCCAGCAGCCTTACTCCGTCTGCAAACAGCAATCAGCCCCAGCATTTT. It translates to CASSLTPSANSNQPQHF. The chain is made from TRBV5-1 and TRBJ1-5, with an unclear D gene assignment. The germline V gene sets CDR1 to SGHRS and CDR2 to YFSETQ. The trim is 4 bases for V and 1 base for J, with a gap of 18 bases between the germline ends. The CDR3 sequence holds 17 residues, the cysteine and phenylalanine included. Of the read, only the CDR3 DNA is kept; its 51 bases are in frame from base 1.